A selection of T cell receptor beta chains follows, all from one sample in a study of T cells in localized non-small cell lung cancer. TCRdb's copy holds only in-frame clones and misses some; the assay was immunoSEQ multiplex PCR. The sample shows more than 9,000 clones, around 45% of them seen only once. The sequenced sample was lymph node tissue, obtained before any cancer treatment. Source of these receptors: a woman aged 40 to 75 with stage II squamous cell lung carcinoma. CDR3s include the opening cysteine and the closing phenylalanine or tryptophan. Each record gives: J gene, V gene, D gene, clone size, CDR3 DNA, CDR3 protein. A D gene is named only where the DNA matches it firmly. Expanded clones are given a class, and other clones once, few, many or no size at all.

J gene: TRBJ1-3; V gene: TRBV6-9; D gene: NA; clone size: NA; CDR3 DNA: TGTGCCAGCAGTTCCATCTCTGGAAACACCATATATTTT; CDR3 protein: CASSSISGNTIYF
J gene: TRBJ1-4; V gene: TRBV10-2; D gene: NA; clone size: NA; CDR3 DNA: TGCGCCAGCAGTGAGTCGGTGGGAACTAATGAAAAACTGTTTTTT; CDR3 protein: CASSESVGTNEKLFF
J gene: TRBJ1-5; V gene: TRBV19; D gene: NA; clone size: few; CDR3 DNA: TGTGCCAGTAGTATGGTACGCGGGTCTCGCAATCAGCCCCAGCATTTT; CDR3 protein: CASSMVRGSRNQPQHF
J gene: TRBJ2-5; V gene: TRBV28; D gene: NA; clone size: NA; CDR3 DNA: TGTGCCAGCAACACAGGTATACGAGAGACCCAGTACTTC; CDR3 protein: CASNTGIRETQYF
J gene: TRBJ1-4; V gene: TRBV19; D gene: NA; clone size: once; CDR3 DNA: TGTGCCAGTAGCAAGCGGCAGAATAATGAAAAACTGTTTTTT; CDR3 protein: CASSKRQNNEKLFF
J gene: TRBJ1-5; V gene: TRBV9; D gene: NA; clone size: NA; CDR3 DNA: TGTGCCAGCAGCGTAGGGGCAGCTCAGCCCCAGCATTTT; CDR3 protein: CASSVGAAQPQHF
J gene: TRBJ2-1; V gene: TRBV6-8; D gene: TRBD1; clone size: NA; CDR3 DNA: TGTGCCAGCAGTTACCCGGGGACAGGAGGGAATGAGCAGTTCTTC; CDR3 protein: CASSYPGTGGNEQFF
J gene: TRBJ1-1; V gene: TRBV4-1; D gene: NA; clone size: few; CDR3 DNA: TGCGCCAGCAGCCAAGGGCACATGAACACTGAAGCTTTCTTT; CDR3 protein: CASSQGHMNTEAFF
J gene: TRBJ2-7; V gene: TRBV11-3; D gene: TRBD2; clone size: NA; CDR3 DNA: TGTGCCAGCAGCCTCCAGCGGGAGGGCCACGAGCAGTACTTC; CDR3 protein: CASSLQREGHEQYF
J gene: TRBJ2-2; V gene: TRBV28; D gene: NA; clone size: NA; CDR3 DNA: TGTGCCAGCGTCGGACCCCGGGCAAACACCGGGGAGCTGTTTTTT; CDR3 protein: CASVGPRANTGELFF
J gene: TRBJ1-1; V gene: TRBV30; D gene: NA; clone size: few; CDR3 DNA: TGTGCCTGGAGTGCGGGAGGGGACACTGAAGCTTTCTTT; CDR3 protein: CAWSAGGDTEAFF
J gene: TRBJ2-7; V gene: TRBV28; D gene: NA; clone size: few; CDR3 DNA: TGTGCCAGCAGTTTATCTTGGGGCAGCTACGAGCAGTACTTC; CDR3 protein: CASSLSWGSYEQYF
J gene: TRBJ1-1; V gene: TRBV9; D gene: NA; clone size: few; CDR3 DNA: TGTGCCAGCAGCGTAGTCGGGAATGGTGAAAACACTGAAGCTTTCTTT; CDR3 protein: CASSVVGNGENTEAFF
J gene: TRBJ2-1; V gene: TRBV19; D gene: TRBD2; clone size: NA; CDR3 DNA: TGTGCCAGTATGGGGCGCGGGAGCATGACGCGGGGGTCCTACAATGAGCAGTTCTTC; CDR3 protein: CASMGRGSMTRGSYNEQFF
J gene: TRBJ1-1; V gene: TRBV6-8; D gene: NA; clone size: NA; CDR3 DNA: TGTGCCAGCAGTTCCCGGACATTTGAAGCTTTCTTT; CDR3 protein: CASSSRTFEAFF
J gene: TRBJ1-1; V gene: TRBV18; D gene: NA; clone size: NA; CDR3 DNA: TGTGCCAGCTCACCAAAGGGGGTGAACACTGAAGCTTTCTTT; CDR3 protein: CASSPKGVNTEAFF
J gene: TRBJ2-3; V gene: TRBV6-8; D gene: NA; clone size: few; CDR3 DNA: TGTGCCAGCAGCAGGGGACTCCTTGGTACGCAGTATTTT; CDR3 protein: CASSRGLLGTQYF
J gene: TRBJ2-1; V gene: TRBV6-8; D gene: NA; clone size: NA; CDR3 DNA: TGTGCCAGCAGTGGGAGCAGGGTTTTAAGCTACAATGAGCAGTTCTTC; CDR3 protein: CASSGSRVLSYNEQFF
J gene: TRBJ1-2; V gene: TRBV18; D gene: NA; clone size: NA; CDR3 DNA: TGTGCCAGCTCCCAAAAGGAGGGGGACTATGGCTACACCTTC; CDR3 protein: CASSQKEGDYGYTF
J gene: TRBJ1-5; V gene: TRBV18; D gene: NA; clone size: NA; CDR3 DNA: TGTGCCAGCTCACAAGGTGTCAATCAGCCCCAGCATTTT; CDR3 protein: CASSQGVNQPQHF
J gene: TRBJ2-7; V gene: TRBV14; D gene: NA; clone size: NA; CDR3 DNA: TGTGCCAGCAGCCCTAAACTGGGCCAGGGCACCCGCGAGCAGTACTTC; CDR3 protein: CASSPKLGQGTREQYF
J gene: TRBJ1-1; V gene: TRBV19; D gene: TRBD1; clone size: NA; CDR3 DNA: TGTGCCAGTAGTACCGCGATGGGACAGGGGACAACTGAAGCTTTCTTT; CDR3 protein: CASSTAMGQGTTEAFF
J gene: TRBJ1-6; V gene: TRBV30; D gene: TRBD1; clone size: NA; CDR3 DNA: TGTGCCTGGAGGGTCCCAGGGGGCAAACAAGGGTCACCCCTCCACTTT; CDR3 protein: CAWRVPGGKQGSPLHF
J gene: TRBJ1-1; V gene: TRBV7-5; D gene: NA; clone size: few; CDR3 DNA: TGTGCCAGCAGCCCGCCCTGGCAGCCCGTCGCTGAAGCTTTCTTT; CDR3 protein: CASSPPWQPVAEAFF
J gene: TRBJ2-2; V gene: TRBV12-5; D gene: NA; clone size: NA; CDR3 DNA: TGTGCTAGTGGTTTGTTGGCTAGCGCCTTCACCGGGGAGCTGTTTTTT; CDR3 protein: CASGLLASAFTGELFF
J gene: TRBJ1-1; V gene: TRBV6-8; D gene: NA; clone size: few; CDR3 DNA: TGTGCCAGCAGCTATCGACCCGATTACGGTGAAGCTTTCTTT; CDR3 protein: CASSYRPDYGEAFF
J gene: TRBJ2-7; V gene: TRBV29-1; D gene: TRBD1; clone size: NA; CDR3 DNA: TGCAGCGTTAGGCCAGGACAGGGCGAGCAGTACTTC; CDR3 protein: CSVRPGQGEQYF
J gene: TRBJ1-1; V gene: TRBV19; D gene: NA; clone size: NA; CDR3 DNA: TGTGCCAGTAGTATAGTTCGGGGGGACGGGGCTTTCTTT; CDR3 protein: CASSIVRGDGAFF
J gene: TRBJ2-1; V gene: TRBV29-1; D gene: NA; clone size: once; CDR3 DNA: TGCAGCGTCCGCGGGACTTCGAGCTCCTACAATGAGCAGTTCTTC; CDR3 protein: CSVRGTSSSYNEQFF